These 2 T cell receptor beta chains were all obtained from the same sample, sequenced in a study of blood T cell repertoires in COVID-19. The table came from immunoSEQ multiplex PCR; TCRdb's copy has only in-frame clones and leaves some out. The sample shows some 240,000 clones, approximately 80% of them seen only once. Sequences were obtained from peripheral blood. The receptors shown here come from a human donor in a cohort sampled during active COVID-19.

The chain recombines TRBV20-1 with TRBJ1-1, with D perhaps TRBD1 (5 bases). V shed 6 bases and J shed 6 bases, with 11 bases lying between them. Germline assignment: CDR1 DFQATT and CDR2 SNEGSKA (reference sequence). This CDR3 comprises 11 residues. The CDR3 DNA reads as TGCAGTGCAACCGGGACTGCTGAAGCTTTCTTT. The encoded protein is CSATGTAEAFF.

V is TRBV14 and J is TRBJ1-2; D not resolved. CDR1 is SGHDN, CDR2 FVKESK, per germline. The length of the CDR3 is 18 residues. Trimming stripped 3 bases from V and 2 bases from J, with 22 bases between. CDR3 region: CASSHSRGATTINYGYTF. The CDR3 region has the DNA TGTGCCAGCAGCCATTCCCGAGGAGCCACTACAATCAACTATGGCTACACCTTC.